The next 27 T cell receptor beta chains were all read from a single sample in a study of T-cell reconstitution after alpha-beta-depleted transplantation in children. During its preparation, the TCRbeta library received unique molecular identifiers. TCRdb re-analysed the PCR reads in MiXCR, keeping a single row per CDR3 protein. The sample consists of 580,000 or so distinct CDR3 sequences, roughly 24% of them appearing once. The sample in question was PBMCs, mostly from graft donor cells, obtained 360 days after TCRalphabeta/CD19-depleted stem cell transplant. The receptors shown here come from a boy in the first two years of life who had a stem cell transplant for acute myeloid leukemia, so the T cells may come from the graft donor.

This clonotype has a handful of counts. The chain couples TRBV28 to TRBJ2-6; D gene ambiguous. Deletions cut 5 bases from V and 1 base from J, with 15 bases between. Germline loops: CDR1 MDHEN, CDR2 SYDVKM. This CDR3 contains 17 residues. The CDR3 loop is CASSPSNPRSGANVLTF. In DNA form, the CDR3 reads TGTGCCAGCAGTCCGAGTAATCCCCGATCTGGGGCCAACGTCCTGACTTTC.

This clonotype was observed many times. The chain uses TRBV20-1 and TRBJ2-7, with 10 bases that match TRBD2. The CDR3 loop spans 15 amino acids. Germline V gene lookup returns CDR1 DFQATT and CDR2 SNEGSKA (reference sequence). V gave up 5 bases and J gave up 1 base; unmatched junction bases: 8. The CDR3 spells CSAQRPAGGSYEQYV. In DNA, the CDR3 is TGCAGTGCTCAGAGACCAGCGGGGGGGTCCTACGAGCAGTACGTC.

The chain recombines TRBV24-1 with TRBJ2-1; 8 bases are shared with TRBD1. Unmatched junction bases numbered 11, after V lost 1 base and J lost 7 bases. Germline V CDR1 and CDR2: KGHDR, SFDVKD. The CDR3 totals 17 residues. CDR3 region: CATSDLPGQGLPNEQFF. CDR3 in DNA: TGTGCCACCAGTGATTTACCCGGACAGGGATTGCCAAATGAGCAGTTCTTC.

This clonotype was seen many times. This chain links TRBV6-1 with TRBJ2-3, with D maybe TRBD1 (7 bases). Germline lookup yields CDR1 MNHNS and CDR2 SASEGT. With 6 bases removed from V and 2 bases from J, the gap between germline ends came to 24 bases. The CDR3 has 18 residues. CDR3 in DNA: TGTGCCAGCAGCCCTACCCCAGACAGGGACTTTTCCACAGATACGCAGTATTTT. Residues: CASSPTPDRDFSTDTQYF.

This clonotype has a count of ten or more. The CDR3 protein is CASSLLAGERTQYF. CDR3 nucleotide sequence: TGTGCCAGCAGTTTACTAGCGGGGGAGAGGACCCAGTACTTC. This rearrangement joins TRBV28 to TRBJ2-5; 10 bases line up with TRBD2. CDR1 and CDR2 (germline): MDHEN, SYDVKM. V shed 2 bases, J shed 7 bases, and the junction held 4 bases outside the gene matches. The CDR3 length is 14 residues.

The rearrangement uses TRBV7-2 and TRBJ2-3; 14 nucleotides match TRBD2. V dropped 6 bases and J dropped 7; count of bases not matched to a gene: 27. The CDR3 has 22 amino acids. Germline CDR1 SGHTA, CDR2 FQGNSA. CDR3 sequence (DNA): TGTGCCAGCAGGAAGGGGTTGGTGACTAGCGGGGGGGCCCTGACCATCCGAAATACGCAGTATTTT. It encodes CASRKGLVTSGGALTIRNTQYF.

The CDR3 is CASSSSGGAANEQFF. Here the CDR3 DNA reads TGTGCCAGCAGTTCTAGCGGGGGGGCAGCTAATGAGCAGTTCTTC. The V gene is TRBV12-3 or TRBV12-4, the J gene TRBJ2-1; 12 nucleotides align to TRBD2. The CDR3 length is 15 residues. Losses at the gene ends were 4 bases for V and 7 bases for J; bases not matched to a gene: 5.

This clonotype came up a few times. The chain links TRBV5-6 to TRBJ2-7; 7 nucleotides match TRBD1. V shed 3 bases, J shed 4 bases, and the junction held 4 bases outside the gene matches. Germline CDR1 and CDR2: SGHDT and YYEEEE. The CDR3 is made up of 13 amino acids. The CDR3 here is CASSSPGQYEQYF. As DNA, the CDR3 is TGTGCCAGCAGCTCGCCGGGACAGTACGAGCAGTACTTC.

This clonotype has just a few counts. V usage is TRBV20-1 and J usage is TRBJ2-2, with D tentatively TRBD1 (6 bases). The CDR3 loop spans 14 amino acids. The germline V gene encodes CDR1 DFQATT and CDR2 SNEGSKA (reference sequence). The V end was cut by 1 base, the J end by 1 base, with 7 bases between. The CDR3 protein is CSARARGNTGELFF. DNA for the CDR3: TGCAGTGCTAGAGCCAGGGGGAACACCGGGGAGCTGTTTTTT.

This clonotype showed up just a few times. This chain uses TRBV25-1 with TRBJ2-5, with 9 bases fitting TRBD2. Germline V gene sequence: CDR1 MGHDK, CDR2 SYGVNS. The CDR3 covers 15 residues. The ends lost 4 bases at V and 2 bases at J; junction bases unmatched: 5. In DNA, the CDR3 is TGTGCCAGCAGTGCGAGGAGCGGGGGGCAAGAGACCCAGTACTTC. Translating gives CASSARSGGQETQYF.

The chain carries TRBV20-1 and TRBJ1-2, with 8 bases lining up with TRBD1. The germline gives CDR1 DFQATT, CDR2 SNEGSKA (reference sequence). After removal of 3 bases from V and 1 base from J, the junction contained 4 bases not matched to a gene. This CDR3 region has 14 residues. The CDR3 protein is CSASLGQDNYGYTF. CDR3 DNA: TGCAGTGCTAGTCTGGGACAGGATAACTATGGCTACACCTTC.

In this sample, this clonotype turned up a few times. V gene TRBV12-3 or TRBV12-4 combines with J gene TRBJ2-3; D gene ambiguous. This CDR3 has 16 amino acids. Trimming removed 4 bases from V and 2 bases from J, with 16 bases in between. The CDR3 DNA reads as TGTGCCAGCAGTTACCCCAACAGCAACCCCACAGATACGCAGTATTTT. Amino acid sequence: CASSYPNSNPTDTQYF.

This clonotype was seen at least ten times. The V call is TRBV20-1, the J call TRBJ1-4, with 8 bases matching TRBD1. The CDR3 is made up of 13 amino acids. V lost 7 bases to trimming and J lost 5 bases; unmatched junction nucleotides: 6. The V gene's germline CDR1 is DFQATT and CDR2 SNEGSKA (reference sequence). The CDR3 nucleotides read TGCAGTGTTATCCGGGACAGGAATGAAAAACTGTTTTTT. Amino acids: CSVIRDRNEKLFF.

This clonotype was counted at least ten times. This chain connects TRBV7-2 to TRBJ2-7; TRBD2 aligns across 14 bases. CDR3 length equals 19 residues. Germline V lookup: CDR1 SGHTA, CDR2 FQGNSA. V lost 4 bases, J lost 1 base, and 12 bases stayed unmatched. CDR3 coding DNA: TGTGCCAGCAGCTCGTCTGCCGGACTAGCGGGGGGTTATTCCTACGAGCAGTACTTC. Protein sequence: CASSSSAGLAGGYSYEQYF.

In its sample, this clonotype was seen many times. The chain uses TRBV20-1 and TRBJ2-5; the D gene is possibly TRBD2 (5 bases). This CDR3 region has 14 residues. The germline V gene has CDR1 DFQATT and CDR2 SNEGSKA (reference sequence). V lost 0 bases, J lost 4 bases, and 12 bases lay in between. CDR3 DNA sequence: TGCAGTGCTAGAGAGGCGGGCTGGGGAGAGACCCAGTACTTC. Its protein product is CSAREAGWGETQYF.

There are many counts of this clonotype. This chain connects TRBV5-1 to TRBJ2-5; TRBD1 or TRBD2 may be the D gene (5 bases each). Deletions cut 4 bases from V and 0 bases from J, with 10 bases between. The CDR3 totals 14 residues. Germline V CDR1 and CDR2: SGHRS, YFSETQ. The CDR3 protein is CASSPGRNQETQYF. The CDR3 DNA reads as TGCGCCAGCAGCCCGGGACGGAACCAAGAGACCCAGTACTTC. Variable domain in full (rest from reference TRBV5-1 and TRBJ2-5): KAGVTQTPRYLIKTRGQQVTLSCSPISGHRSVSWYQQTPGQGLQFLFEYFSETQRNKGNFPGRFSGRQFSNSRSEMNVSTLELGDSALYLCASSPGRNQETQYFGPGTRLLVL.

This clonotype came up many times. The chain carries TRBV12-3 or TRBV12-4 and TRBJ2-3; the D call may be TRBD1 or TRBD2 (6 bases each). V dropped 6 bases and J dropped 2 bases, with 12 bases sitting between them. The CDR3 spans 14 residues. CDR3 bases: TGTGCCAGCAGCGCGGGGACAAACACAGATACGCAGTATTTT. Protein: CASSAGTNTDTQYF.

This clonotype appeared a few times. This chain links TRBV12-3 or TRBV12-4 with TRBJ2-1; no firm D call. The CDR3 totals 14 residues. The ends were cut back, 5 bases at V and 5 bases at J, with 13 bases in the middle. The DNA for the CDR3 is TGTGCCAGCAGTCCCCCTCCGGGTAACAATGAGCAGTTCTTC. Residues: CASSPPPGNNEQFF.

This clonotype was recorded a few times. The chain links TRBV5-6 to TRBJ2-7; tentatively, D is TRBD1 (6 bases). The length of the CDR3 is 15 residues. CDR1 and CDR2 from the germline V gene are SGHDT and YYEEEE. V lost 2 bases and J lost 6, with 18 bases in between. This CDR3 is CASSLSEVLRGEQYF. DNA for the CDR3: TGTGCCAGCAGCTTAAGTGAGGTCCTCAGGGGCGAGCAGTACTTC. Supplemented by reference TRBV5-6 and TRBJ2-7, the full variable domain reads DAGVTQSPTHLIKTRGQQVTLRCSPKSGHDTVSWYQQALGQGPQFIFQYYEEEERQRGNFPDRFSGHQFPNYSSELNVNALLLGDSALYLCASSLSEVLRGEQYFGPGTRLTVT.

The V and J genes are TRBV11-2 and TRBJ1-1; TRBD1 is a possible D gene (5 bases). Germline CDR1 and CDR2: SGHAT and FQNNGV. V gave up 3 bases and J gave up 5 bases, with 22 bases separating them. This CDR3 spans 17 amino acids. CDR3 sequence: CASSLWQGRWEGTEAFF. As DNA, the CDR3 is TGTGCCAGCAGCTTGTGGCAGGGTCGCTGGGAAGGGACTGAAGCTTTCTTT.

This clonotype was found many times. V is TRBV7-8 and J is TRBJ2-3; no firm D call. CDR1 is SGHVS and CDR2 is FQNEAQ in the germline V gene. Trimming cost V 2 bases and J 6 bases, with 12 bases left between them. The CDR3 consists of 14 residues. The CDR3 region is CASSLPATYDTQYF. In DNA, the CDR3 is TGTGCCAGCAGCTTACCCGCGACCTATGATACGCAGTATTTT. The full variable domain, rest sourced from reference TRBV7-8 and TRBJ2-3, is GAGVSQSPRYKVAKRGQDVALRCDPISGHVSLFWYQQALGQGPEFLTYFQNEAQLDKSGLPSDRFFAERPEGSVSTLKIQRTQQEDSAVYLCASSLPATYDTQYFGPGTRLTVL.

In this sample, this clonotype turned up many times. The V and J genes are TRBV27 and TRBJ2-5; D is tentatively TRBD1 or TRBD2 (7 bases each). This CDR3 contains 14 residues. Trimming stripped 3 bases from V and 7 bases from J, with 15 bases between. From germline, CDR1 is MNHEY and CDR2 SMNVEV (reference sequence). CDR3 bases: TGTGCCAGCAGTTTTGCCAGGGGGGGGAGGACCCAGTACTTC. Translation gives CASSFARGGRTQYF.

This clonotype was observed a few times. The chain has TRBV10-2 and TRBJ2-7; the D gene is possibly TRBD2 (7 bases). The germline V gene has CDR1 WSHSY and CDR2 SAAADI. Trimming shortened V by 0 bases and J by 7 bases, and 13 bases separated the two germline ends. This CDR3 has 14 amino acids. DNA of the CDR3: TGCGCCAGCAGTGAGTCGCGGGGGCATGGGGAGCAGTACGTC. It yields the protein CASSESRGHGEQYV.

Many counts were recorded for this clonotype. This chain uses TRBV27 with TRBJ2-1; D may be TRBD2 (5 bases). Trimming took 6 bases from V and 2 from J, leaving 14 bases between them. Germline V lookup: CDR1 MNHEY, CDR2 SMNVEV (reference sequence). This CDR3 contains 15 residues. DNA for the CDR3: TGTGCCAGCAGCTTGGCTAGCTCCACCTACAATGAGCAGTTCTTC. Its protein is CASSLASSTYNEQFF.

This chain joins TRBV11-3 and TRBJ2-1; D not resolved. Germline CDR1 SGHNT, CDR2 YENEEA. The length of the CDR3 is 16 residues. Trimming pared 0 bases from V and 6 bases from J, leaving 15 bases between. CDR3 loop: CASSLDGYRGSNEQFF. CDR3 in DNA: TGTGCCAGCAGCTTAGATGGTTACAGAGGTTCCAATGAGCAGTTCTTC.

The V gene is TRBV7-2, the J gene TRBJ1-3, with D unresolved. CDR1 is SGHTA and CDR2 is FQGNSA in the germline V gene. The CDR3 is made up of 15 amino acids. Deletions cut 1 base from V and 2 bases from J, with 9 bases between. In DNA form, the CDR3 reads TGTGCCAGCAGCTTAGGGGTGGCAGCTGGAAACACCATATATTTT. This codes for CASSLGVAAGNTIYF. The full variable domain, completed using reference TRBV7-2 and TRBJ1-3, is GAGVSQSPSNKVTEKGKDVELRCDPISGHTALYWYRQSLGQGLEFLIYFQGNSAPDKSGLPSDRFSAERTGGSVSTLTIQRTQQEDSAVYLCASSLGVAAGNTIYFGEGSWLTVV.

This clonotype was seen a handful of times. The chain combines TRBV29-1 with TRBJ2-4; D may be TRBD2 (7 bases). The length of the CDR3 is 14 residues. The V end was cut by 6 bases, the J end by 6 bases, with 18 bases between. The germline gives CDR1 SQVTM, CDR2 ANQGSEA. CDR3 DNA: TGCAGCGTAGGGGTAGGGGGGGCCGTAAACATTCAGTACTTC. Translation: CSVGVGGAVNIQYF.